This TCR beta chain stems from a study of T cells in localized non-small cell lung cancer. Findings of the study overall: The greatest T cell clonality was found in uninvolved adjacent lung (higher than in tumor).

Some clones are missing from TCRdb's copy, which holds only in-frame ones; the method was immunoSEQ multiplex PCR. Of 25,000 or so clones listed, approximately 90% are singletons. Germline loops: CDR1 LNHDA, CDR2 SQIVND (reference sequence). J was trimmed by 3 bases and V by 4 bases; bases with no gene match: 6. This CDR3 has 15 residues. In regard to this clone: No antigen is known for it.

The genes are TRBV19 and TRBJ1-5, with 7 positions matching TRBD1. The sample here was peripheral blood, taken before any cancer treatment. This TCR was sampled from a woman aged 40 to 75 with stage I lung adenocarcinoma. In DNA form, the CDR3 reads TGTGCCAGTAGTACCTACAGGGGTCCCAATCAGCCCCAGCATTTT. It specifies CASSTYRGPNQPQHF.